The 32 T cell receptor beta chains presented below share a single source sample, sequenced in a study of T cell repertoires in cytomegalovirus infection. Using its own MiXCR run on the reads, TCRdb lists one record per CDR3 protein. The table has under 300,000 distinct CDR3 sequences, 22% seen once. Antigens for these TCRs are unknown. The source material was cultured PBMCs, sampled from culture after CMV antigen stimulation. The source is a human donor in good health (CMV status not recorded). Some clones in this sample may be carry-over from other donors' samples.

This clonotype appeared a few times. The rearrangement links TRBV4-2 to TRBJ2-1; D gene unclear. This CDR3 contains 17 residues. Trimming pared 2 bases from V and 7 bases from J, leaving 21 bases between. Germline V lookup: CDR1 LGHNA, CDR2 YNFKEQ. CDR3: CASSQPLGGSKGNEQFF. CDR3 nucleotides: TGTGCCAGCAGCCAACCTCTAGGCGGAAGTAAGGGAAATGAGCAGTTCTTC.

In its sample, this clonotype was seen many times. J is TRBJ2-6 and V is TRBV28; D call uncertain. V gave up 10 bases and J gave up 1 base, with 5 bases separating them. Germline loops: CDR1 MDHEN, CDR2 SYDVKM. CDR3 length: 12 amino acids. CDR3 residues: CATRSGANVLTF. The CDR3 DNA reads TGTGCCACCCGATCTGGGGCCAACGTCCTGACTTTC.

This clonotype turned up a few times. In DNA, the CDR3 is TGTGCCAGCAGCGTCCCCGGGACAGGGGGAGACGAGCAGTACTTC. Translated, it gives CASSVPGTGGDEQYF. V usage is TRBV3-1 and J usage is TRBJ2-7, with 11 bases fitting TRBD1. Germline V gene sequence: CDR1 LGHDT, CDR2 YNNKEL (reference sequence). V lost 5 bases and J lost 5; bases outside the gene matches: 8. The CDR3 runs 15 residues.

This clonotype is labeled medium-sized. The chain links TRBV7-3 to TRBJ2-1; 8 nucleotides match TRBD2. The CDR3 length is 15 residues. The V gene's germline CDR1 is SGHTA and CDR2 FQGTGA. V dropped 5 bases and J dropped 8; count of bases not matched to a gene: 11. This CDR3 reads CASSLNSGGGHEQFF. The DNA of the CDR3 is TGTGCCAGCAGCCTTAACTCGGGGGGGGGCCATGAGCAGTTCTTC.

This clonotype has ten or more counts. The chain combines TRBV12-5 with TRBJ2-7; 9 bases line up with TRBD1. The CDR3 runs to 14 residues. V lost 6 bases, J lost 7 bases, and 10 bases stayed unmatched. Germline values: CDR1 LGHNT, CDR2 FRNRAP. CDR3 nucleotide sequence: TGTGCTAGTGGCTCCGGGACAGGGCTCGGGGAGCAGTACTTC. Translated: CASGSGTGLGEQYF.

This clonotype was detected a few times. The rearrangement joins TRBV10-3 to TRBJ2-7; D possibly corresponds to TRBD2 (6 bases). V was cut by 3 bases and J by 4 bases, with 19 bases left in between. Germline CDR1 reads ENHRY; CDR2 reads SYGVKD. This CDR3 contains 16 residues. In nucleotides, the CDR3 is TGTGCCATCAGTGACCCGACTAGGAAGGGAGGATACGAGCAGTACGTC. This sequence encodes CAISDPTRKGGYEQYV.

The V and J genes are TRBV29-1 and TRBJ2-7; the D gene is possibly TRBD1 (6 bases). The V end was cut by 6 bases, the J end by 2 bases, with 11 bases between. The CDR3 extends over 12 amino acids. Germline V CDR1 and CDR2: SQVTM, ANQGSEA. For the CDR3, the DNA is TGCAGCGTCCCACAGGGCCCCTACGAGCAGTACTTC. Its translation: CSVPQGPYEQYF.

This clonotype was found a few times. This chain connects TRBV20-1 to TRBJ2-7; a weak D match, TRBD2 (6 bases). V lost 6 bases to trimming and J lost 1 base, with 13 bases between them. The germline CDR1 and CDR2 sequences are DFQATT and SNEGSKA (reference sequence). This CDR3 has 13 residues. CDR3 bases: TGCAGTGCCAAGAAGGAGGGGTCCTACGAGCAGTACGTC. It specifies CSAKKEGSYEQYV.

There are a few counts of this clonotype. V gene TRBV6-5 combines with J gene TRBJ1-1; the D is unclear. The CDR3 runs 13 residues. V lost 8 bases and J lost 5, with 15 bases in between. Germline lookup yields CDR1 MNHEY and CDR2 SVGAGI. CDR3 nucleotides: TGTGCCAGCGGAGGGATTTGGGGAACTGAAGCTTTCTTT. Translation: CASGGIWGTEAFF.

V gene TRBV10-3 combines with J gene TRBJ1-1; D is uncertain. V lost 3 bases, J lost 4 bases, and 6 bases lay in between. CDR1 ENHRY and CDR2 SYGVKD come from the germline V gene. CDR3 length: 12 residues. The DNA for the CDR3 is TGTGCCATCAGTGACCACAGCACTGAAGCTTTCTTT. Translating it yields CAISDHSTEAFF.

This chain links TRBV10-3 with TRBJ1-6, with 7 bases lining up with TRBD1. Germline lookup yields CDR1 ENHRY and CDR2 SYGVKD. This CDR3 spans 14 amino acids. With 2 bases clipped from V and 6 bases from J, the junction kept 1 base outside the gene matches. This CDR3 reads CAISEDRANSPLHF. CDR3 nucleotides: TGTGCCATCAGTGAGGACAGGGCTAATTCACCCCTCCACTTT.

At least ten counts were recorded for this clonotype. V is TRBV7-2 and J is TRBJ1-6, with 7 nucleotides matching TRBD1. This CDR3 has 15 residues. J lost 4 bases, V lost 8 bases, and 8 bases had no gene match. CDR1 and CDR2 from the germline V gene are SGHTA and FQGNSA. The CDR3 is CASVYNRGYNSPLHF. The CDR3 bases are TGTGCCAGCGTTTATAACAGGGGATATAATTCACCCCTCCACTTT.

This clonotype appeared a few times. The V gene is TRBV11-3, the J gene TRBJ2-1; 8 positions match TRBD1. With V trimmed by 0 bases and J by 5 bases, 0 bases remained unmatched. Germline-derived CDR1 and CDR2 are SGHNT and YENEEA. This CDR3 region has 14 residues. The CDR3 sequence is CASSLEGQDNEQFF. The CDR3 DNA follows: TGTGCCAGCAGCTTAGAGGGACAGGACAATGAGCAGTTCTTC. Supplemented by reference TRBV11-3 and TRBJ2-1, the full variable domain reads EAGVVQSPRYKIIEKKQPVAFWCNPISGHNTLYWYLQNLGQGPELLIRYENEEAVDDSQLPKDRFSAERLKGVDSTLKIQPAELGDSAVYLCASSLEGQDNEQFFGPGTRLTVL.

At least ten counts were recorded for this clonotype. The chain links TRBV12-3 or TRBV12-4 to TRBJ1-1; D remains ambiguous. V was pared by 5 bases and J by 1 base, with 8 bases between. CDR3 length: 13 amino acids. The DNA for the CDR3 is TGTGCCAGCAGTCGGGCCCGGAACACTGAAGCTTTCTTT. Protein product: CASSRARNTEAFF.

Many counts were recorded for this clonotype. J is TRBJ1-2 and V is TRBV7-2; D unresolved. The ends were cut back, 1 base at V and 8 bases at J, with 14 bases in the middle. The CDR3 runs 14 residues. CDR1 is SGHTA, CDR2 FQGNSA, per germline. The CDR3 loop reads CASSLEVAPVGYTF. As DNA, the CDR3 is TGTGCCAGCAGCTTAGAAGTGGCCCCGGTGGGCTACACCTTC.

The J gene is TRBJ2-5, the V gene TRBV5-4; 9 positions match TRBD1. V dropped 3 bases and J dropped 4; count of bases not matched to a gene: 10. CDR3 length: 16 residues. Germline CDR1 reads SGHNT; CDR2 reads YYREEE (reference sequence). CDR3 amino acids: CASSYAGTGYRETQYF. In DNA, the CDR3 is TGTGCCAGCAGCTACGCCGGGACAGGGTATCGAGAGACCCAGTACTTC.

The genes are TRBV7-9 and TRBJ2-7; D is perhaps TRBD2 (6 bases). The germline V gene encodes CDR1 SEHNR and CDR2 FQNEAQ (reference sequence). The ends were cut back, 1 base at V and 5 bases at J, with 12 bases in the middle. The length of the CDR3 is 14 residues. The CDR3 nucleotides are TGTGCCAGCAGCTTAGGTGGAGGGGTCCACGAGCAGTACTTC. Protein product: CASSLGGGVHEQYF.

Ten or more counts support this clonotype. This rearrangement joins TRBV7-2 to TRBJ2-1; D is undetermined. CDR1 and CDR2 from the germline V gene are SGHTA and FQGNSA. Between the trimmed V and J ends, which lost 3 bases and 6 bases, there was a span of 9 bases. The CDR3 contains 13 residues. The CDR3 DNA reads TGTGCCAGCAGCTTCACCGCCCCCAATGAGCAGTTCTTC. Translated: CASSFTAPNEQFF.

This clonotype was detected a few times. V and J are TRBV7-3 and TRBJ1-3; D gene ambiguous. Germline V CDR1 and CDR2: SGHTA, FQGTGA. The V gene lost 2 bases and the J gene lost 4 bases, with 12 bases spanning the gap. The CDR3 covers 15 residues. CDR3 region: CASSLRSGEGNTIYF. The CDR3 DNA reads as TGTGCCAGCAGCTTACGATCCGGGGAAGGAAACACCATATATTTT.

This clonotype was seen ten or more times. The chain combines TRBV7-2 with TRBJ2-5; 14 nucleotides line up with TRBD2. CDR1 SGHTA and CDR2 FQGNSA come from the germline V gene. The CDR3 contains 16 residues. J was trimmed by 5 bases and V by 4 bases; bases with no gene match: 6. CDR3 sequence (DNA): TGTGCCAGCAGCTGGGGGACTAGCGGGAGTGGGGAGACCCAGTACTTC. Amino acids: CASSWGTSGSGETQYF.

The table lists this clonotype with a few counts. This sequence joins TRBV11-3 and TRBJ2-7; no clear D gene. Deletions cut 4 bases from V and 4 bases from J, with 11 bases between. The CDR3 is made up of 13 amino acids. Germline CDR1 reads SGHNT; CDR2 reads YENEEA. The CDR3 loop is CASSSSHGYEQYV. Written as DNA, the CDR3 is TGTGCCAGCAGCTCTTCTCATGGGTACGAGCAGTACGTC.

This clonotype was recorded at least ten times. The rearrangement links TRBV27 to TRBJ1-1; a weak D match, TRBD1 (5 bases). Germline CDR1 MNHEY, CDR2 SMNVEV (reference sequence). CDR3 length equals 15 residues. Trimming took 5 bases from V and 1 from J, leaving 14 bases between them. The CDR3 DNA sequence: TGTGCCAGCAGTCCCTGGACAAGATCGAACACTGAAGCTTTCTTT. This translates into CASSPWTRSNTEAFF.

The J gene is TRBJ2-1, the V gene TRBV24-1; 11 nucleotides match TRBD2. V gave up 6 bases and J gave up 5 bases; unmatched junction bases: 5. Germline CDR1 KGHDR, CDR2 SFDVKD. There are 15 residues in the CDR3. The DNA of the CDR3 is TGTGCCACCAGTTTTGGGACTAGCGGAAACAATGAGCAGTTCTTC. Its protein is CATSFGTSGNNEQFF.

This clonotype has ten or more counts. The chain joins TRBV7-9 to TRBJ1-1; TRBD1 aligns across 8 bases. Germline V lookup: CDR1 SEHNR, CDR2 FQNEAQ (reference sequence). The CDR3 is made up of 14 amino acids. The V gene end was trimmed by 1 base and the J gene end by 7 bases; junction bases not matched to a gene: 5. CDR3 nucleotide sequence: TGTGCCAGCAGCTTAGATCAGGGGGCCGTTGAAGCTTTCTTT. Amino acids: CASSLDQGAVEAFF.

The chain carries TRBV5-1 and TRBJ2-1; D unresolved. The V gene lost 3 bases and the J gene lost 6 bases, with 4 bases spanning the gap. This CDR3 contains 11 residues. Germline CDR1 and CDR2: SGHRS and YFSETQ. For the CDR3, the DNA is TGCGCCAGCAGCTCCGCCAATGAGCAGTTCTTC. Residues: CASSSANEQFF.

This clonotype has only a few counts. V is TRBV28 and J is TRBJ1-1, with TRBD1 matching 9 bases. Germline CDR1 MDHEN, CDR2 SYDVKM. The CDR3 runs to 15 residues. J lost 4 bases, V lost 4 bases, and 7 bases had no gene match. CDR3 in amino acids: CASSSSGQGPTEAFF. The CDR3, as DNA: TGTGCCAGCAGTTCCTCGGGACAGGGACCCACTGAAGCTTTCTTT.

V gene TRBV5-1 combines with J gene TRBJ2-7; D might be TRBD1 (5 bases). The CDR3 contains 14 residues. The germline CDR1 and CDR2 sequences are SGHRS and YFSETQ. The V end was cut by 3 bases, the J end by 3 bases, with 13 bases between. The CDR3 DNA is TGCGCCAGCAGCTCACAGGAAAGGGTCTACGAGCAGTACTTC. Its protein product is CASSSQERVYEQYF.

This clonotype was picked up a small number of times. The J gene is TRBJ1-1, the V gene TRBV12-3 or TRBV12-4, with 7 bases identical to TRBD1. The V gene end was trimmed by 5 bases and the J gene end by 4 bases; junction bases not matched to a gene: 4. This CDR3 is 13 amino acids long. The CDR3: CASSRQGLTEAFF. CDR3 DNA sequence: TGTGCCAGCAGTCGACAGGGACTCACTGAAGCTTTCTTT.

The rearrangement links TRBV28 to TRBJ2-1; D ambiguous. Germline V gene lookup returns CDR1 MDHEN and CDR2 SYDVKM. This CDR3 has 11 residues. Deletions cut 3 bases from V and 10 bases from J, with 7 bases between. The CDR3 sequence is CASSFYGEQFF. Here the CDR3 DNA reads TGTGCCAGCAGTTTCTACGGCGAGCAGTTCTTC.

This clonotype came up many times. The chain couples TRBV7-2 to TRBJ2-5; D not resolved. The length of the CDR3 is 14 residues. CDR1 is SGHTA, CDR2 FQGNSA, per germline. V shed 5 bases and J shed 1 base, with 11 bases lying between them. In DNA form, the CDR3 reads TGTGCCAGCAGCATTCAAGGGTCCCAAGAGACCCAGTACTTC. Amino acids: CASSIQGSQETQYF.

There are many counts of this clonotype. This sequence joins TRBV19 and TRBJ2-1; 8 nucleotides agree with TRBD2. The CDR3 has 17 amino acids. The germline CDR1 and CDR2 sequences are LNHDA and SQIVND (reference sequence). V was clipped by 4 bases and J by 7 bases; unmatched bases: 15. CDR3 nucleotide sequence: TGTGCCAGTAGTAGTCGTCTAGCGGGCCAGATTAGGAATGAGCAGTTCTTC. Translation gives CASSSRLAGQIRNEQFF.

This clonotype was seen many times. This rearrangement joins TRBV7-2 to TRBJ1-4; D call uncertain. Germline V gives CDR1 SGHTA, CDR2 FQGNSA. Deletions cut 5 bases from V and 2 bases from J, with 9 bases between. The CDR3 is 14 residues long. The CDR3, as DNA: TGTGCCAGCAGCCCCCCTCCTACTAATGAAAAACTGTTTTTT. It yields the protein CASSPPPTNEKLFF.